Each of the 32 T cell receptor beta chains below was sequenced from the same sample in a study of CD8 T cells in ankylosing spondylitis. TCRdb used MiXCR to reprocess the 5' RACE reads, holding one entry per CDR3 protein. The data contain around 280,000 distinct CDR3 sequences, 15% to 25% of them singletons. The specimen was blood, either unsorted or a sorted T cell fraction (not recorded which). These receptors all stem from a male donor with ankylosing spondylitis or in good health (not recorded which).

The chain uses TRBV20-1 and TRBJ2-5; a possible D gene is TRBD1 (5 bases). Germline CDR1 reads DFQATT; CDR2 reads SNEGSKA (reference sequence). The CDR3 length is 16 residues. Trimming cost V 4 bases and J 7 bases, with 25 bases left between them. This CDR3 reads CSATKGDSEILGTQYF. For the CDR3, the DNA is TGCAGTGCTACCAAAGGTGACAGCGAAATACTTGGGACCCAGTACTTC.

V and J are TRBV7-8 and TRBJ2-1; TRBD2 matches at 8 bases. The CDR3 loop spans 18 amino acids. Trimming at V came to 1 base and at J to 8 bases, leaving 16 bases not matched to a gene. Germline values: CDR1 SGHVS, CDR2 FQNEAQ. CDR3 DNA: TGTGCCAGCAGCTTAGTCAGCCTAGGACCAGCGGGGGAGGATGAGCAGTTCTTC. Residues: CASSLVSLGPAGEDEQFF.

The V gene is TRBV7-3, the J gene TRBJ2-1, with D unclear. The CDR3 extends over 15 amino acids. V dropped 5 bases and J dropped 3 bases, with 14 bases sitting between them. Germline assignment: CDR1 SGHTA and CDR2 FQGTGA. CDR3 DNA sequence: TGTGCCAGCAGCCCCCGAGGTTGGGACTACAATGAGCAGTTCTTC. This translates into CASSPRGWDYNEQFF.

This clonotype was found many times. The CDR3 DNA reads as TGTGCCAGCAGTGAACAGTGGACGCAGTATTTT. Translating gives CASSEQWTQYF. The chain uses TRBV6-1 and TRBJ2-3; D is unresolved. The CDR3 loop spans 11 amino acids. The V end was cut by 2 bases, the J end by 9 bases, with 6 bases between. Germline loops: CDR1 MNHNS, CDR2 SASEGT.

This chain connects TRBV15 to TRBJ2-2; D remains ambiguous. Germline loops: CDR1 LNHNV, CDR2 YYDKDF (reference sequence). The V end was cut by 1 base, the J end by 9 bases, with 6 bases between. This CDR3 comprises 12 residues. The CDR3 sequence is CATSRAVRELFF. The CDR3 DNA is TGTGCCACCAGCAGAGCAGTCAGGGAGCTGTTTTTT.

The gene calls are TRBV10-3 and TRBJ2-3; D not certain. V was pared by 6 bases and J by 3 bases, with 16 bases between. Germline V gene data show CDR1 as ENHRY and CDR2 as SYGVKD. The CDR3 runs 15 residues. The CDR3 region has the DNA TGTGCCATCAGGTCTCAGTCGAGTCCGACAGATACGCAGTATTTT. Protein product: CAIRSQSSPTDTQYF.

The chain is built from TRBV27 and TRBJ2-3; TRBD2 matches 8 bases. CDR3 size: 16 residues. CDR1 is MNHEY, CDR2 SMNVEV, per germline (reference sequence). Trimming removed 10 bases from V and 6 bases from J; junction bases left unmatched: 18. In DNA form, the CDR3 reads TGTGCCAAAAGGGGTCCTAGCGGGCAGGTTTCGGATACGCAGTATTTT. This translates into CAKRGPSGQVSDTQYF.

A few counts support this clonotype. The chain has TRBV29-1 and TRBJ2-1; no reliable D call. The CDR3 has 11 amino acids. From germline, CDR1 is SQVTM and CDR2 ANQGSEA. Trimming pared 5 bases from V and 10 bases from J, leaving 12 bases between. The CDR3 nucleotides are TGCAGCGTTCTTAGGGATTGGGAGCAGTTCTTC. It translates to CSVLRDWEQFF.

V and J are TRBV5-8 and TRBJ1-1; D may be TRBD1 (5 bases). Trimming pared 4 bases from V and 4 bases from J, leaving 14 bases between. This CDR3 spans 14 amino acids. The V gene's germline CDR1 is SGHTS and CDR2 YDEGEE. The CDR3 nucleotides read TGTGCCAGCAGCCCGGGCCAGAGGGGCACTGAAGCTTTCTTT. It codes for CASSPGQRGTEAFF.

The CDR3 region has the DNA TGTGCCACCAGCAGAGAGGGGACCCCCTCAGATACGCAGTATTTT. Translated, it gives CATSREGTPSDTQYF. This chain joins TRBV15 and TRBJ2-3; either TRBD1 or TRBD2 may supply D (5 bases each). V lost 0 bases and J 4 bases, leaving 11 bases between the germline ends. Germline CDR1 reads LNHNV; CDR2 reads YYDKDF (reference sequence). CDR3 length: 15 amino acids.

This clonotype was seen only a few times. CDR3 DNA sequence: TGTGCCACCGGTGCAGGGGGAGGTACTGAAGCTTTCTTT. Encoded protein: CATGAGGGTEAFF. The J gene is TRBJ1-1, the V gene TRBV2; 7 bases line up with TRBD1. Germline V lookup: CDR1 SNHLY, CDR2 FYNNEI. V lost 10 bases to trimming and J lost 5 bases; unmatched junction nucleotides: 10. The length of the CDR3 is 13 residues.

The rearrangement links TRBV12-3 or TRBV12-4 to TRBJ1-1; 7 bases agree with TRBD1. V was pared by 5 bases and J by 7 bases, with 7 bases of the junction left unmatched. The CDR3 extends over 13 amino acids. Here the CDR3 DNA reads TGTGCCAGCAGTCCACGGACAGGTTTTGAAGCTTTCTTT. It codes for CASSPRTGFEAFF.

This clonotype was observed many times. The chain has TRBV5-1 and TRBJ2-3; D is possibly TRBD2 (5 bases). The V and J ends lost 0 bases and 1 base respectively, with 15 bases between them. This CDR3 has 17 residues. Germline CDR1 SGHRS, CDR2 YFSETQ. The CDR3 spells CASSLALFGGGTDTQYF. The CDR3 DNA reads TGCGCCAGCAGCTTGGCACTATTCGGAGGTGGCACAGATACGCAGTATTTT. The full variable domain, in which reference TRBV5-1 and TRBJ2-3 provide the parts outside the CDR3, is KAGVTQTPRYLIKTRGQQVTLSCSPISGHRSVSWYQQTPGQGLQFLFEYFSETQRNKGNFPGRFSGRQFSNSRSEMNVSTLELGDSALYLCASSLALFGGGTDTQYFGPGTRLTVL.

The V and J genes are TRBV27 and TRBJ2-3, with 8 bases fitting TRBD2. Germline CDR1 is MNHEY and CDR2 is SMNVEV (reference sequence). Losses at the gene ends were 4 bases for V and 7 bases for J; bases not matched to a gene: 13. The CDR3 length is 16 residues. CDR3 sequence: CASSSLPSGPPYTQYF. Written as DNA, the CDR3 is TGTGCCAGCAGTTCCTTACCTAGCGGGCCTCCCTATACGCAGTATTTT.

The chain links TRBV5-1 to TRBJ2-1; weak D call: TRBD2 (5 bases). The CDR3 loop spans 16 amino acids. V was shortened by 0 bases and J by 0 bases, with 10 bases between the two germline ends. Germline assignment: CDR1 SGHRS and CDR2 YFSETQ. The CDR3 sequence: CASSLGLGVSYNEQFF. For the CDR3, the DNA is TGCGCCAGCAGCTTGGGTCTCGGGGTCTCCTACAATGAGCAGTTCTTC.

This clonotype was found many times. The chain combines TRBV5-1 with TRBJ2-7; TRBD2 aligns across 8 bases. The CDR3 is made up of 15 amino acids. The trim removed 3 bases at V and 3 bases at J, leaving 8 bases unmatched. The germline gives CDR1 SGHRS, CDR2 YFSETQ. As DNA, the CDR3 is TGCGCCAGCAGCTCCCCACCGGGACTAGTCTACGAGCAGTACGTC. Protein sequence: CASSSPPGLVYEQYV.

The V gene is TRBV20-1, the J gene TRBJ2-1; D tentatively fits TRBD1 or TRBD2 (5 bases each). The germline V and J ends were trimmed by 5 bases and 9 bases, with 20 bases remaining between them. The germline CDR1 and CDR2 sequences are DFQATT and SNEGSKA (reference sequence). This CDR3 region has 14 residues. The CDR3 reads CSAHGLNLGTEQFF. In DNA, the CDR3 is TGCAGTGCTCACGGGCTAAATCTGGGGACTGAGCAGTTCTTC.

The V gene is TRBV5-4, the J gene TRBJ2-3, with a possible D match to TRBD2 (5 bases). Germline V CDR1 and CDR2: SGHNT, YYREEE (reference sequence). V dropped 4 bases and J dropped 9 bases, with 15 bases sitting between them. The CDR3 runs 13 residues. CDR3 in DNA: TGTGCCAGCAGCCCAGCAGGAACGGGAACGCAGTATTTT. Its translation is CASSPAGTGTQYF.

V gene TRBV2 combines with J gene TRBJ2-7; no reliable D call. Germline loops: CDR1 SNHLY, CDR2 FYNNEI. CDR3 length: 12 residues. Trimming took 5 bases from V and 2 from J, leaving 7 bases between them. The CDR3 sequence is CASSRQTYEQYV. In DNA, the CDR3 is TGTGCCAGCAGTAGGCAGACCTACGAGCAGTACGTC.

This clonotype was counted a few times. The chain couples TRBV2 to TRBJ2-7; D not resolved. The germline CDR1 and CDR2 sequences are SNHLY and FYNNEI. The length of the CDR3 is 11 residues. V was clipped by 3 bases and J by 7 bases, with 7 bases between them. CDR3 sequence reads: CASSESREQYV. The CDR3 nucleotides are TGTGCCAGCAGTGAGTCGAGAGAGCAGTACGTC.

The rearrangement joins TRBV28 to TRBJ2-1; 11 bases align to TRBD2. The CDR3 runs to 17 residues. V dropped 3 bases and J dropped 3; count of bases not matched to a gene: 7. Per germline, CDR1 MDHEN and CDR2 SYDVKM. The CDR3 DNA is TGTGCCAGCAGTTTTCTAGCGGGAGGTTCGGGCTACAATGAGCAGTTCTTC. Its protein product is CASSFLAGGSGYNEQFF.

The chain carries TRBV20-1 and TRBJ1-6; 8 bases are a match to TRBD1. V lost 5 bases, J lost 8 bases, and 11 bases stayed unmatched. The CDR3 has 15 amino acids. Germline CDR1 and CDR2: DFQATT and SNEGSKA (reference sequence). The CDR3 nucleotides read TGCAGTGCTCAGAACGCCCAGGGGGCTGATTCACCCCTCCACTTT. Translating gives CSAQNAQGADSPLHF.

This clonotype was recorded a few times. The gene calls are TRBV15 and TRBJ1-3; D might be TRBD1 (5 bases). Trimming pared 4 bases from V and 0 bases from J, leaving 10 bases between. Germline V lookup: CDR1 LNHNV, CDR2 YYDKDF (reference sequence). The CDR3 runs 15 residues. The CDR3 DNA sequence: TGTGCCACCAGCAAGAGGGGAAGCTCTGGAAACACCATATATTTT. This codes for CATSKRGSSGNTIYF.

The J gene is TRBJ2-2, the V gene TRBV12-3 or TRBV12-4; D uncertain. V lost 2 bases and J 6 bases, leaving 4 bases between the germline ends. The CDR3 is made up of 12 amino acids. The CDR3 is CASSLSPGELFF. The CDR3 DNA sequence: TGTGCCAGCAGTTTATCCCCCGGGGAGCTGTTTTTT.

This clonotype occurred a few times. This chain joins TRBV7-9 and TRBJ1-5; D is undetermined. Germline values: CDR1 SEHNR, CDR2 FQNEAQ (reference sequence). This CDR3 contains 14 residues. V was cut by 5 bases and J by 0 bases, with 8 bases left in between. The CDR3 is CASSTEPSNQPQHF. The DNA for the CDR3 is TGTGCCAGCAGCACGGAACCTAGCAATCAGCCCCAGCATTTT. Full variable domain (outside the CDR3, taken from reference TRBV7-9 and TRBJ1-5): DTGVSQNPRHKITKRGQNVTFRCDPISEHNRLYWYRQTLGQGPEFLTYFQNEAQLEKSRLLSDRFSAERPKGSFSTLEIQRTEQGDSAMYLCASSTEPSNQPQHFGDGTRLSIL.

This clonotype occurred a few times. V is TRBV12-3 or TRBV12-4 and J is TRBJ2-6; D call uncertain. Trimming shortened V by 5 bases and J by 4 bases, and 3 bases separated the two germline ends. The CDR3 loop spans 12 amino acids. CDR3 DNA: TGTGCCAGCAGTCCAGGGGCCAACGTCCTGACTTTC. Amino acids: CASSPGANVLTF.

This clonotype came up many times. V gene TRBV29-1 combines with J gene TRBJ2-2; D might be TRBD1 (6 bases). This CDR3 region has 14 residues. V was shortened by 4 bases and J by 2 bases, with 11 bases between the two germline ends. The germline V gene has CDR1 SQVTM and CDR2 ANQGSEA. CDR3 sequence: CSVALGGNTGELFF. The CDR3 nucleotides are TGCAGCGTTGCCTTAGGGGGAAACACCGGGGAGCTGTTTTTT.

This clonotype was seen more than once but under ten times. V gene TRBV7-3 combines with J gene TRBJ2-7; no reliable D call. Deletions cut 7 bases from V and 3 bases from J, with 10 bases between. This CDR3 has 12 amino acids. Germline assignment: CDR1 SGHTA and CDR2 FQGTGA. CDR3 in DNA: TGTGCCAGCACCTATGAGAGCTACGAGCAGTACGTC. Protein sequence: CASTYESYEQYV.

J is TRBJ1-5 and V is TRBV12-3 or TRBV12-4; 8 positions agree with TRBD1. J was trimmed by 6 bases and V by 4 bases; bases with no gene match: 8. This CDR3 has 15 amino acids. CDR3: CASSYSAGGGQPQHF. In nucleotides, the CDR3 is TGTGCCAGCAGTTATTCGGCAGGGGGCGGTCAGCCCCAGCATTTT.

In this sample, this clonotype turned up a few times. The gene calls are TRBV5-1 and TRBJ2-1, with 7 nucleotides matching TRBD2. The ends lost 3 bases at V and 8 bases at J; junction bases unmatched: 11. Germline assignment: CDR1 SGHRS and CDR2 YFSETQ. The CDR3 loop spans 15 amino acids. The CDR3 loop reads CASSSIVSSGDEQFF. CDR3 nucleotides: TGCGCCAGCAGCTCAATCGTGTCTAGCGGCGATGAGCAGTTCTTC.

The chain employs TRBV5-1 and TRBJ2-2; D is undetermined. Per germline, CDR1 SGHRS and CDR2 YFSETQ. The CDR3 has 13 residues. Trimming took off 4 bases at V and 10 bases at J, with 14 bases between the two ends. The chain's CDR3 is CASSLWTALELFF. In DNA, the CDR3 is TGCGCCAGCAGCCTATGGACCGCACTGGAGCTGTTTTTT.

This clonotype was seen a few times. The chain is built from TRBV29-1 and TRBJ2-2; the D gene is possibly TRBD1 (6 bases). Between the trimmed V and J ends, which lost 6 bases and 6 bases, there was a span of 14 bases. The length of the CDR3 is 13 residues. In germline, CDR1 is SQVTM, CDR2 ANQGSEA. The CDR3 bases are TGCAGCGTGGGGGCTAGCCGGGCCGGGGAGCTGTTTTTT. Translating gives CSVGASRAGELFF.